The T cell receptor beta chain under discussion was sequenced for a study of radiation and T cells in renal cell carcinoma. Background on the study: Nephrectomy followed 15 Gy stereotactic body radiation by 4 weeks.

As concerns this clone: The antigen is undetermined.

CDR1 is MRHNA, CDR2 SNTAGT, per germline. Trimming removed 6 bases from V and 5 bases from J; junction bases left unmatched: 12. The CDR3 has 15 amino acids. The study, taken as a whole, reports: Pretreatment tumor biopsies were lacking, so baseline clonotypes are unknown. In blood, top tumor clones expanded by 2 weeks, shrinking by 4.

The repertoire was sequenced with immunoSEQ multiplex PCR; TCRdb's copy has only in-frame clones and lacks some. This repertoire shows about 95,000 clones, 86% found once; its top ten account for almost 8%. Sample time point: baseline pretreatment blood. The treatment is: 15 Gy SBRT to primary tumor, nephrectomy 4 weeks later. Clear cell pathology was present in this patient's renal cell carcinoma. This chain joins TRBV6-4 and TRBJ1-2, with TRBD1 matching over 7 bases. This TCR was recovered from a man between 45 and 60 years old with renal cell carcinoma. The specimen comprised blood, sampled from a patient whose treatment included radiotherapy and nephrectomy. The CDR3 DNA sequence: TGTGCCAGCAGCCGGACGACAGGGAGTTGGTATGGCTACACCTTC. This encodes CASSRTTGSWYGYTF.